Sequencing of this TCR beta chain was carried out in a study of glioma-infiltrating T cells after dendritic cell vaccination. Study in general: The vaccine used monocyte-derived dendritic cells pulsed overnight with autologous tumor lysate.

Indicated time point: after dendritic cell vaccination, including at tumor progression/relapse. Fresh-frozen tumor tissue and more than two years of survival data were available for all. No glioblastoma patient carried an isocitrate dehydrogenase mutation. Before vaccination, two weeks after the third vaccination, and at progression, PBMC were collected. The data were produced by immunoSEQ multiplex PCR, yet TCRdb's version contains in-frame clones alone and is incomplete. The table lists roughly 60,000 clones, about 89% of them singletons. Looked up from germline, CDR1 is SGHTA and CDR2 is FQGNSA. CDR3 length equals 17 residues. The J segment lost 4 bases and the V segment lost 0 bases, leaving 9 bases of the junction unmatched.

This sequence originates from a human donor with glioblastoma. V is TRBV7-2 and J is TRBJ2-3; 8 bases agree with TRBD2. Here the sequenced sample was blood, taken after dendritic cell vaccination. DNA for the CDR3: TGTGCCAGCAGCTTAGCGGGGATGGCGGGGGGCCCAGATACGCAGTATTTT. Protein product: CASSLAGMAGGPDTQYF.